These 10 T cell receptor beta chains were all obtained from the same sample, sequenced in a study of regulatory T cells in long-lasting Graves disease. Time point indicated: newly diagnosed GD, antithyroid drugs for less than 3 months. With RNA extracted from PBMCs as input, the TCR library was made. According to the study, TCR beta libraries were built with iRepertoire HTBI primers and CDR3-region Arm-PCR. TCRdb re-derived calls from the multiplex PCR reads in MiXCR, one entry per CDR3 protein. Of 400,000 to 500,000 distinct CDR3 sequences in the sample, 14% were seen once. These same data were also listed under a study on T cells in Graves' hyperthyroidism and ophthalmopathy.

This specimen consisted of peripheral blood mononuclear cells (PBMCs), obtained at new diagnosis, from a patient treated with antithyroid drugs. These receptors came from a woman in her 50s with Graves disease.

The chain joins TRBV5-5 to TRBJ2-2; D remains unclear. Per the germline V gene, CDR1 is SGHKS and CDR2 is YYEKEE (reference sequence). V was shortened by 4 bases and J by 4 bases, with 8 bases between the two germline ends. The CDR3 consists of 13 residues. CDR3 coding DNA: TGTGCCAGCAGCGCTTGGGGCACCGGGGAGCTGTTTTTT. It is translated as CASSAWGTGELFF.

The rearrangement joins TRBV3-1 to TRBJ2-1; the D is unclear. CDR3 length: 14 amino acids. Per germline, CDR1 LGHDT and CDR2 YNNKEL (reference sequence). The ends were cut back, 4 bases at V and 8 bases at J, with 15 bases in the middle. DNA of the CDR3: TGTGCCAGCAGCCGGGTCGAGTATATCCATGAGCAGTTCTTC. It codes for CASSRVEYIHEQFF.

This clonotype was seen ten or more times. The chain is built from TRBV7-8 and TRBJ2-7; 14 bases match TRBD2. This CDR3 has 19 amino acids. Germline V gene lookup returns CDR1 SGHVS and CDR2 FQNEAQ. Germline trimming cut 1 base from V and 3 bases from J; bases unmatched to any gene: 11. DNA for the CDR3: TGTGCCAGCAGCTTAGATTATATGGGACTAGCGGGAGTCCGCTACGAGCAGTACTTC. Amino acids: CASSLDYMGLAGVRYEQYF.

The V gene is TRBV6-2 or TRBV6-3, the J gene TRBJ2-7, with a weak D call TRBD1 (5 bases). The germline V gene encodes CDR1 MNHEY and CDR2 SVGEGT. V lost 6 bases to trimming and J lost 3 bases, with 12 bases between them. CDR3 size: 13 residues. CDR3 sequence (DNA): TGTGCCAGCAGCCAGGGCTATTACTACGAGCAGTACTTC. As protein: CASSQGYYYEQYF.

This sequence joins TRBV5-1 and TRBJ2-5, with TRBD2 identical over 8 bases. Germline CDR1 SGHRS, CDR2 YFSETQ. The CDR3 sequence is 16 residues long. With 4 bases clipped from V and 1 base from J, the junction kept 9 bases outside the gene matches. The CDR3: CASSMAGLGGQETQYF. CDR3 DNA: TGCGCCAGCAGCATGGCGGGACTAGGGGGCCAAGAGACCCAGTACTTC.

This clonotype was detected many times. This chain uses TRBV6-1 with TRBJ1-4, with D possibly TRBD1 on 5 matching bases. The CDR3 runs to 16 residues. Trimming cost V 6 bases and J 0 bases, with 14 bases left between them. Germline assignment: CDR1 MNHNS and CDR2 SASEGT. In DNA form, the CDR3 reads TGTGCCAGCAGGATGAACGGGGGGTCAACTAATGAAAAACTGTTTTTT. Translated: CASRMNGGSTNEKLFF.

The V and J genes are TRBV7-9 and TRBJ2-3; D not certain. Trimming pared 5 bases from V and 4 bases from J, leaving 16 bases between. This CDR3 spans 15 amino acids. CDR1 and CDR2 from the germline V gene are SEHNR and FQNEAQ (reference sequence). For the CDR3, the DNA is TGTGCCAGCAGCCTTGGACGCCTTTCCCCAGATACGCAGTATTTT. Protein: CASSLGRLSPDTQYF.

In its sample, this clonotype was seen a few times. The chain combines TRBV6-2 or TRBV6-3 with TRBJ2-1; D is ambiguous. Germline CDR1 and CDR2: MNHEY and SVGEGT. The CDR3 spans 13 residues. Deletions cut 0 bases from V and 7 bases from J, with 7 bases between. The CDR3 sequence: CASSYSFGNEQFF. The CDR3 region has the DNA TGTGCCAGCAGTTACTCGTTTGGAAATGAGCAGTTCTTC.

This clonotype was seen a few times. This sequence joins TRBV24-1 and TRBJ2-7, with 9 bases lining up with TRBD1. Trimming removed 4 bases from V and 2 bases from J; junction bases left unmatched: 8. CDR3 length equals 16 residues. Germline V gene data show CDR1 as KGHDR and CDR2 as SFDVKD. The CDR3 loop is CATSEVGQGGTYEQYF. CDR3 coding DNA: TGTGCCACCAGTGAAGTGGGACAGGGAGGGACCTACGAGCAGTACTTC.

This clonotype was recorded many times. J is TRBJ2-7 and V is TRBV5-1; a possible D gene is TRBD2 (6 bases). Between the trimmed V and J ends, which lost 6 bases and 0 bases, there was a span of 16 bases. The V gene's germline CDR1 is SGHRS and CDR2 YFSETQ. This CDR3 spans 15 amino acids. Here the CDR3 DNA reads TGCGCCAGCACCGGAGGGAGCCTGGACTCCTACGAGCAGTACTTC. Translation: CASTGGSLDSYEQYF.